Following are 14 T cell receptor beta chains from one sample sequenced in a study of molecular identifiers for immune sequencing clone quantification. TCRdb re-derived calls from the PCR reads in MiXCR, one entry per CDR3 protein. This sample has about 500,000 distinct CDR3 sequences, with 25% found just once. Input material: naive CD8+ T cells from blood, with Jurkat cell RNA spiked in. Regarding subset: FACS-sorted CD8+CD4-CCR7+CD45RA+ naive T cells. The receptors come from a human donor in good health. Some libraries in this study had Jurkat cell RNA spiked in.

In nucleotides, the CDR3 is TGCAGTGCTAGAGATCGCCCCGATAGGGGACAGTCCCTCTACGAGCAGTACTTC. Translated, it gives CSARDRPDRGQSLYEQYF. This chain joins TRBV20-1 and TRBJ2-7, with TRBD1 matching over 7 bases. From germline, CDR1 is DFQATT and CDR2 SNEGSKA (reference sequence). The length of the CDR3 is 18 residues. The junction had 17 bases not matched to a gene; V was cut back by 0 bases and J by 3 bases.

The chain employs TRBV5-1 and TRBJ2-5; D may match TRBD1 or TRBD2 (5 bases each). V lost 6 bases and J lost 13, with 31 bases in between. CDR3 length equals 16 residues. Germline V gene data show CDR1 as SGHRS and CDR2 as YFSETQ. For the CDR3, the DNA is TGCGCCAGCATAGGTTGGGGTATGGGACCCAAAGGTTCACGGTACTTC. Translation: CASIGWGMGPKGSRYF. Together with reference TRBV5-1 and TRBJ2-5, the CDR3 gives the full variable domain: KAGVTQTPRYLIKTRGQQVTLSCSPISGHRSVSWYQQTPGQGLQFLFEYFSETQRNKGNFPGRFSGRQFSNSRSEMNVSTLELGDSALYLCASIGWGMGPKGSRYFGPGTRLLVL.

This clonotype has only a few counts. The chain recombines TRBV12-3 or TRBV12-4 with TRBJ2-2; the match to TRBD2 covers 8 bases. After removal of 8 bases from V and 6 bases from J, the junction contained 8 bases not matched to a gene. The CDR3 loop spans 14 amino acids. CDR3 residues: CASPPPSGSGELFF. CDR3 DNA: TGTGCCAGCCCTCCCCCTAGCGGGTCCGGGGAGCTGTTTTTT.

This clonotype was recorded a few times. The chain joins TRBV20-1 to TRBJ1-1; TRBD1 matches 7 bases. Germline-derived CDR1 and CDR2 are DFQATT and SNEGSKA (reference sequence). The CDR3 has 14 amino acids. V lost 6 bases, J lost 0 bases, and 7 bases stayed unmatched. The CDR3 sequence is CSAFPGQMNTEAFF. CDR3 DNA sequence: TGCAGTGCATTTCCGGGACAGATGAACACTGAAGCTTTCTTT.

This clonotype was counted between two and nine times. V is TRBV30 and J is TRBJ1-5, with TRBD1 as a possible D gene (6 bases). The CDR3 contains 13 residues. V lost 0 bases, J lost 7 bases, and 10 bases lay in between. Germline lookup yields CDR1 GTSNPN and CDR2 SVGIG (reference sequence). In DNA form, the CDR3 reads TGTGCCTGGAGTGTACAGGGTGGACAGCCCCAGCATTTT. Amino acids: CAWSVQGGQPQHF.

In DNA, the CDR3 is TGTGCCAGCAGTGAAGTCCTATCGGGTTCGGCCGGTCAGCCCCAGCATTTT. Amino acids: CASSEVLSGSAGQPQHF. The chain recombines TRBV6-1 with TRBJ1-5, with D uncertain. The CDR3 runs to 17 residues. The germline V gene has CDR1 MNHNS and CDR2 SASEGT. The V end was cut by 1 base, the J end by 6 bases, with 19 bases between.

This clonotype was found many times. The J gene is TRBJ1-1, the V gene TRBV4-1, with TRBD1 as a possible D gene (6 bases). Trimming pared 4 bases from V and 3 bases from J, leaving 15 bases between. The germline CDR1 and CDR2 sequences are MGHRA and YSYEKL. The length of the CDR3 is 15 residues. CDR3 in DNA: TGCGCCAGCAGCCGAAAACAGGGACTTGACACTGAAGCTTTCTTT. This codes for CASSRKQGLDTEAFF.

Note on this clonotype: This may come from a read error, since a much larger clone is one base off. J is TRBJ2-7 and V is TRBV12-3 or TRBV12-4; D remains ambiguous. The CDR3 runs 12 residues. CDR3 sequence (DNA): TGTGCCAGCCGAAGAAGCTCCTACGCGCAGTACTTC. Protein sequence: CASRRSSYAQYF.

As for this clonotype: This sequence may be a read error, since a much larger clone differs from it by one base. The J gene is TRBJ1-5, the V gene TRBV5-6; TRBD1 aligns across 11 bases. The germline CDR1 and CDR2 sequences are SGHDT and YYEEEE. This CDR3 spans 16 amino acids. V shed 7 bases and J 2 bases; nucleotides not matched to a gene: 8. This CDR3 is CASRPGQGVRNQPQHF. CDR3 bases: TGTGCCAGCCGCCCGGGACAGGGGGTCCGCAATCAGCCCCAGCATTTT. Looking up the rest from reference TRBV5-6 and TRBJ1-5 gives the full variable domain: DAGVTQSPTHLIKTRGQQVTLRCSPKSGHDTVSWYQQALGQGPQFIFQYYEEEERQRGNFPDRFSGHQFPNYSSELNVNALLLGDSALYLCASRPGQGVRNQPQHFGDGTRLSIL.

This clonotype came up a few times. CDR3 in DNA: TGTGCCAGCAGCCCAAGTTTCAGCGAGCAGTACTTC. Translating it yields CASSPSFSEQYF. The rearrangement links TRBV7-9 to TRBJ2-7; D is ambiguous. Germline loops: CDR1 SEHNR, CDR2 FQNEAQ (reference sequence). The CDR3 contains 12 residues. Trimming left V 5 bases short and J 6 bases short, with 11 bases between.

This sequence joins TRBV6-1 and TRBJ2-5; maybe TRBD1 (5 bases). Deletions cut 1 base from V and 5 bases from J, with 14 bases between. Germline CDR1 MNHNS, CDR2 SASEGT. This CDR3 has 15 amino acids. CDR3: CASSEEWGSIETQYF. CDR3 coding DNA: TGTGCCAGCAGTGAAGAGTGGGGCTCCATTGAGACCCAGTACTTC.

This clonotype was detected many times. The V gene is TRBV14, the J gene TRBJ2-3, with a weak D call TRBD2 (5 bases). V was cut by 0 bases and J by 5 bases, with 6 bases left in between. The length of the CDR3 is 13 residues. From germline, CDR1 is SGHDN and CDR2 FVKESK. The CDR3 bases are TGTGCCAGCAGCCAAGACCGGGGAGATACGCAGTATTTT. Protein: CASSQDRGDTQYF. Based on the CDR3 plus reference TRBV14 and TRBJ2-3, the full variable domain is EAGVTQFPSHSVIEKGQTVTLRCDPISGHDNLYWYRRVMGKEIKFLLHFVKESKQDESGMPNNRFLAERTGGTYSTLKVQPAELEDSGVYFCASSQDRGDTQYFGPGTRLTVL.

This clonotype was detected a few times. The rearrangement uses TRBV7-6 and TRBJ2-7; TRBD2 matches at 8 bases. CDR1 is SGHVS and CDR2 is FNYEAQ in the germline V gene. This CDR3 has 16 amino acids. Losses at the gene ends were 5 bases for V and 0 bases for J; bases not matched to a gene: 9. This CDR3 reads CASSPGGGFSSYEQYF. In DNA form, the CDR3 reads TGTGCCAGCAGCCCGGGGGGGGGTTTTAGCTCCTACGAGCAGTACTTC.

At least ten counts were recorded for this clonotype. The CDR3 nucleotides are TGTGCCAGCAGTGTGCTAGCGGAAGAGACCCAGTACTTC. Encoded protein: CASSVLAEETQYF. The chain combines TRBV6-1 with TRBJ2-5; 7 bases match TRBD2. Trimming cost V 4 bases and J 3 bases; bases outside gene matches: 2. Germline loops: CDR1 MNHNS, CDR2 SASEGT. The CDR3 length is 13 residues.